This T cell receptor (beta chain) was observed in a study of T cells after yellow fever vaccination. About the study: Each low-cell-number fraction was prepared by means of SMART-Seq v4 Ultra Low Input.

Trimming left V 0 bases short and J 4 bases short, with 11 bases between. In germline, CDR1 is WNHNN, CDR2 SYGVQD (reference sequence). This CDR3 comprises 15 residues. Making TCR cDNA involved 5'RACE template switching, which added UMIs and a universal primer site. TCRdb called the 5' RACE reads again in MiXCR, with one record for every CDR3 protein. This table holds about 58,000 distinct CDR3 sequences, roughly 6.9% found once. Many counts were recorded for this clonotype. The V gene is TRBV10-1, the J gene TRBJ2-3; D is tentatively TRBD1 or TRBD2 (5 bases each). The sample here was CD8+ T cells sorted from PBMCs, taken on the day of the first yellow fever vaccination. The TCR sequence derives from a man aged 18 to 30 who received the YFV17D yellow fever vaccine. This CDR3 reads CASSESWGFADTQYF. The DNA for the CDR3 is TGCGCCAGCAGTGAGTCTTGGGGGTTCGCAGATACGCAGTATTTT.